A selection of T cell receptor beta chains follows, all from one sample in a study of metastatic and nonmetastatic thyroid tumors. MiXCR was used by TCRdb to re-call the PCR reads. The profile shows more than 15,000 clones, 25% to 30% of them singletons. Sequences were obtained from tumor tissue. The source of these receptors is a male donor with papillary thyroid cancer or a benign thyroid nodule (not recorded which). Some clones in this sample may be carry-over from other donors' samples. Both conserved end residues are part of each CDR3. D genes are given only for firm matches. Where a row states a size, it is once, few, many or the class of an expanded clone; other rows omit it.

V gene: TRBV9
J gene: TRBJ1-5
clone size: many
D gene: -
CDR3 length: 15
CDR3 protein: CASSVDGGSNQPQHF
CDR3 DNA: TGTGCCAGCAGCGTAGATGGGGGCAGCAATCAGCCCCAGCATTTT

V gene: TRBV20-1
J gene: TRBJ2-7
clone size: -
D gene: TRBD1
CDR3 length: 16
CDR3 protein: CSARDSVSGQPYEQYF
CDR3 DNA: TGCAGTGCTAGAGATTCCGTATCGGGACAGCCCTACGAGCAGTACTTC

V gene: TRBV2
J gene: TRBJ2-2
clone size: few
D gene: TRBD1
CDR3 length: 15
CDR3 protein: CAWRTGGLFTGELFF
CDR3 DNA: TGTGCTTGGAGGACAGGGGGACTATTCACCGGGGAGCTGTTTTTT

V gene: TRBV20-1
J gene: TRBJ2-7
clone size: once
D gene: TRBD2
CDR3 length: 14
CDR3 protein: CSARGISGINEQYF
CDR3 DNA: TGCAGTGCTAGAGGGATTAGCGGGATAAACGAGCAGTACTTC

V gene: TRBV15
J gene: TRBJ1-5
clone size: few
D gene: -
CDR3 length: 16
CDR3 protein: CATRSDRTYSNQPQHF
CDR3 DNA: TGTGCCACCAGGTCGGACAGAACTTATAGCAATCAGCCCCAGCATTTT

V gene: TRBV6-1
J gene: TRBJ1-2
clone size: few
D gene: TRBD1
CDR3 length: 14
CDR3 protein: CASSSTGGGNGYTF
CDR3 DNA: TGTGCCAGCAGCTCTACAGGGGGCGGTAATGGCTACACCTTC

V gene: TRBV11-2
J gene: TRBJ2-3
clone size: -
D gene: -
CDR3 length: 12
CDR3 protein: CASSLGANTQYF
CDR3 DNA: TGTGCCAGCAGCTTAGGAGCGAATACGCAGTATTTT

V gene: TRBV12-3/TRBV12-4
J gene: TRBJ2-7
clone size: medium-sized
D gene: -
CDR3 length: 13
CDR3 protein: CASSWDQRGEQYF
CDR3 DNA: TGTGCCAGCAGTTGGGACCAGAGAGGCGAGCAGTACTTC

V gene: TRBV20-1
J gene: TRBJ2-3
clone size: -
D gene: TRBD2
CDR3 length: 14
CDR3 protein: CSATQAGGTDTQYF
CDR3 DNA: TGCAGTGCTACCCAGGCGGGAGGAACAGATACGCAGTATTTT

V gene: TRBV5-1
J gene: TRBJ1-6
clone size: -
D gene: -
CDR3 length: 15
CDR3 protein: CASSLWGGQSSPLHF
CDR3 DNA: TGCGCCAGCAGCTTGTGGGGAGGGCAAAGTTCACCCCTCCACTTT

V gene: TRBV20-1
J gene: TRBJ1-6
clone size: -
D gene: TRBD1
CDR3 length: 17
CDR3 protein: CSARDWAGGAYNSPLHF
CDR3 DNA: TGCAGTGCTAGAGATTGGGCAGGGGGCGCCTATAATTCACCCCTCCACTTT

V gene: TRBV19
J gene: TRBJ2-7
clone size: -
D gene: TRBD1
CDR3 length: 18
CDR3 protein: CASSISLWKGATDDEQYF
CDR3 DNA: TGTGCCAGTAGTATTTCCCTGTGGAAGGGGGCGACCGACGACGAGCAGTACTTC

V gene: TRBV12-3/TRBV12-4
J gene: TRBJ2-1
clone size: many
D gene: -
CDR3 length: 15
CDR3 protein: CASSLMVRGYNEQFF
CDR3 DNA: TGTGCCAGCAGTTTAATGGTTAGGGGCTACAATGAGCAGTTCTTC

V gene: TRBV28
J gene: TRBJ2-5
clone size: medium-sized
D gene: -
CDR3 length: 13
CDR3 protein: CASSFVGFETQYF
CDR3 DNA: TGTGCCAGCAGTTTCGTAGGCTTTGAGACCCAGTACTTC

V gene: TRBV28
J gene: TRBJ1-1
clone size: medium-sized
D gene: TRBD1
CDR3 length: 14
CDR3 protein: CASSLWTGRAEAFF
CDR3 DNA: TGTGCCAGCAGTTTATGGACAGGGCGCGCTGAAGCTTTCTTT

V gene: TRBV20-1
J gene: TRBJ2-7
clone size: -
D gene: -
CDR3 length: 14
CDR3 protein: CSAEKGGKVYEQYF
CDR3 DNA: TGCAGTGCTGAAAAGGGCGGGAAGGTGTACGAGCAGTACTTC

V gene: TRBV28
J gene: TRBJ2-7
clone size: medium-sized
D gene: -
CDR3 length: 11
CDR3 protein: CASSRTYEQYF
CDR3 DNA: TGTGCCAGCAGTCGTACGTACGAGCAGTACTTC

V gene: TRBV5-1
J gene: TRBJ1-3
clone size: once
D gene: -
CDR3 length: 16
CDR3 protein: CASSLATRGSANTIYF
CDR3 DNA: TGCGCCAGCAGCTTGGCTACGAGGGGATCCGCAAACACCATATATTTT

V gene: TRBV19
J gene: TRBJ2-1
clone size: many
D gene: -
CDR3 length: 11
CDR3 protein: CASSAYNEQFF
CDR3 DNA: TGTGCCAGTAGCGCTTACAATGAGCAGTTCTTC

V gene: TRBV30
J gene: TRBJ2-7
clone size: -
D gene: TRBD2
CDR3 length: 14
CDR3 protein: CAWSGTSGAIGQYF
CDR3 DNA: TGTGCCTGGTCCGGGACTAGCGGCGCTATCGGGCAGTACTTC

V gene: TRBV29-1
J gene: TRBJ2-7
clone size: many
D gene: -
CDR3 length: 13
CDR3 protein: CSVAGANFYEQYF
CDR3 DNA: TGCAGCGTCGCAGGGGCCAACTTTTACGAGCAGTACTTC

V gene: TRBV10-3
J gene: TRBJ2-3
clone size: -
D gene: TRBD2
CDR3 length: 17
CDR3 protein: CAISDPGLAEGTDTHYF
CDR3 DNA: TGTGCCATCAGTGACCCGGGACTAGCGGAAGGCACAGATACTCATTATTTT

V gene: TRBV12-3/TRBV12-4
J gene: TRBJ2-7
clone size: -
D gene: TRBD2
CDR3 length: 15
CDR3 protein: CASSSGLAGFHEQYF
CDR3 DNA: TGTGCCAGCAGTTCGGGACTAGCGGGGTTCCACGAGCAGTACTTC

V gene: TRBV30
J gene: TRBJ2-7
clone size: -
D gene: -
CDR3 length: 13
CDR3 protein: CAWSGGGLGEQYF
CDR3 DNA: TGTGCCTGGAGTGGAGGGGGGCTGGGGGAGCAGTACTTC

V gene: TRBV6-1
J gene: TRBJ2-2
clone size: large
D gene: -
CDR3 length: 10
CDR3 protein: CASRIGELFF
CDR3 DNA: TGTGCCAGCAGAATAGGGGAGCTGTTTTTT

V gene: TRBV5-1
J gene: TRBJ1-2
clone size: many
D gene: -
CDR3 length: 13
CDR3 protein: CASRGLGSNGYTF
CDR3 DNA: TGCGCCAGCCGGGGTTTAGGGTCAAATGGCTACACCTTC

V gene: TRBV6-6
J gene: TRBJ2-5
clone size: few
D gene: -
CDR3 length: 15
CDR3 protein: CASSYTSGYQETQYF
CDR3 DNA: TGTGCCAGCAGTTACACGTCGGGGTACCAAGAGACCCAGTACTTC

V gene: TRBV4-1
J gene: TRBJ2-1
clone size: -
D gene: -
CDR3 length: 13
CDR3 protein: CASSQDFVGEQFF
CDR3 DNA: TGCGCCAGCAGCCAAGATTTCGTGGGTGAGCAGTTCTTC

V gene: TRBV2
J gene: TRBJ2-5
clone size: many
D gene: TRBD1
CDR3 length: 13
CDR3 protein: CASNRDRRETQYF
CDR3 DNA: TGTGCCAGCAACAGGGACAGGAGGGAGACCCAGTACTTC

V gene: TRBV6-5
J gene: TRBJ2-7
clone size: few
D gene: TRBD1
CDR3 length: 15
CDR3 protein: CASSYPQDRGYEQYF
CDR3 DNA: TGTGCCAGCAGTTACCCCCAAGACAGGGGCTACGAGCAGTACTTC

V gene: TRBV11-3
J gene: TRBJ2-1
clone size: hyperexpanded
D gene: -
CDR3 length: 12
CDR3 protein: CASSPDYNEQFF
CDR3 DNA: TGTGCCAGCAGCCCGGATTACAATGAGCAGTTCTTC

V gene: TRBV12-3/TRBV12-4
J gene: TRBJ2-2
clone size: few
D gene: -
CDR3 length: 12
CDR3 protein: CARGRGTGELLF
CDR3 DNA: TGTGCCAGAGGGAGGGGGACCGGGGAGCTGCTTTTT

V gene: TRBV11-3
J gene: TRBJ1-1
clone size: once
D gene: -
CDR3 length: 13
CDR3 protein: CASSRQPNTEAFF
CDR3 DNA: TGTGCCAGCAGCCGCCAGCCGAACACTGAAGCTTTCTTT

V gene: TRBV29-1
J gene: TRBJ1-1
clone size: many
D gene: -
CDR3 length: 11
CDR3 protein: CSSQSNTEAFF
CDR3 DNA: TGCAGCTCCCAGTCTAACACTGAAGCTTTCTTT

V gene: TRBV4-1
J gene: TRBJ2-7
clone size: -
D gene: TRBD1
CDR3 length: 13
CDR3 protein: CASSQGQAYEQYF
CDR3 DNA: TGCGCCAGCAGCCAGGGACAGGCCTACGAGCAGTACTTC

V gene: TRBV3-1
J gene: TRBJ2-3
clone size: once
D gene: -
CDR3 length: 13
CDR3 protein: CASSQPSTDTQYF
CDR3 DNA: TGTGCCAGCAGCCAACCGAGCACAGATACGCAGTATTTT

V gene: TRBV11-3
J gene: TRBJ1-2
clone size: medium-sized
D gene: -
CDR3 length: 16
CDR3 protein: CASSPRGAFLFRGYTF
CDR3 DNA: TGTGCCAGCAGCCCCCGCGGCGCCTTCCTATTTAGGGGCTACACCTTC

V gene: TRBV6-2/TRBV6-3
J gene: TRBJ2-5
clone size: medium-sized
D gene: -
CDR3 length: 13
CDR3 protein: CASSRLTLETQYF
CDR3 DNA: TGTGCCAGCAGTCGCTTAACCCTAGAGACCCAGTACTTC

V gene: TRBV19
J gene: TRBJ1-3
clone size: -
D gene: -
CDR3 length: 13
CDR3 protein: CASSTFSGNTIYF
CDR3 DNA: TGCGCCAGTAGTACCTTCTCTGGAAACACCATATATTTT

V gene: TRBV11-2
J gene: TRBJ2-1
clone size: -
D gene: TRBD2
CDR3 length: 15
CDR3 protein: CASSLGTSVYNEQFF
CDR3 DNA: TGTGCCAGCAGCTTAGGGACTAGCGTTTACAATGAGCAGTTCTTC

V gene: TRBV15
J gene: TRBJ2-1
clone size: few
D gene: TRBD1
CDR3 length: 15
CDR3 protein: CATSRDGEGADEQFF
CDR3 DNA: TGTGCCACCAGCAGAGATGGAGAGGGGGCGGATGAGCAGTTCTTC

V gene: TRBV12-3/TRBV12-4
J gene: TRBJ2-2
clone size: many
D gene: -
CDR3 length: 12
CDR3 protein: CASGHHTGELFF
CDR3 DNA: TGTGCCAGCGGCCACCACACCGGGGAGCTGTTTTTT

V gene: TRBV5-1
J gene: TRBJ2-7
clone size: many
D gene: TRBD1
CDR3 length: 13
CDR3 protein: CASSLDRGYEQYF
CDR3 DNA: TGCGCCAGCAGCCTGGACAGGGGCTACGAGCAGTACTTC

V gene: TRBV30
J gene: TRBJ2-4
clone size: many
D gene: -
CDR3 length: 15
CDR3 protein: CAWSGRGGTKNIQYF
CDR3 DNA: TGTGCCTGGAGTGGCAGGGGGGGTACCAAAAACATTCAGTACTTC

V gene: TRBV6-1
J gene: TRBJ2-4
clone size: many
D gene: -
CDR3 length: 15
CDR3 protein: CASSAHGGVINIQYF
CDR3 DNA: TGTGCCAGCAGTGCACACGGCGGGGTCATAAACATTCAGTACTTC

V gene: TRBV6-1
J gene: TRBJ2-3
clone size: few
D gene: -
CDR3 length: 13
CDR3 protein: CARSRLGRDTQYF
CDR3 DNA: TGTGCTCGCAGTAGACTGGGGCGAGATACGCAGTATTTT

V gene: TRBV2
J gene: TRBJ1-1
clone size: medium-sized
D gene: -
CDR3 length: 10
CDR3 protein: CARQTQKAFF
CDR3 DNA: TGTGCCAGACAGACCCAGAAAGCTTTCTTT

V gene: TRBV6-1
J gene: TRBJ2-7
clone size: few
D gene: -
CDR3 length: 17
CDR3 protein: CASRVSAIAVETYEQYF
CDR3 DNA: TGTGCCAGCAGGGTCAGCGCCATAGCGGTAGAGACCTACGAGCAGTACTTC

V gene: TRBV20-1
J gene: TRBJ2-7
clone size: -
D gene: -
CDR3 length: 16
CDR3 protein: CSASLPHRERGGEQYF
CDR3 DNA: TGCAGTGCAAGCCTACCTCACAGGGAGCGAGGGGGGGAGCAGTACTTC

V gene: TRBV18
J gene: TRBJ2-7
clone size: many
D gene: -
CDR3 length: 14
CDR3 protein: CASHTGRGSYEQYF
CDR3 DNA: TGTGCCAGCCATACCGGGAGAGGTTCCTACGAGCAGTACTTC

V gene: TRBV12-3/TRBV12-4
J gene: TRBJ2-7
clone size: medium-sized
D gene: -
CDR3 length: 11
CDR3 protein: CASSLNYEQYF
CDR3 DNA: TGTGCCAGCAGTCTTAACTACGAGCAGTACTTC

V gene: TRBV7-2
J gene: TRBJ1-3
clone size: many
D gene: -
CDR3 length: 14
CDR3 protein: CASSVRSSGNTIYF
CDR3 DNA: TGTGCCAGCAGCGTCAGAAGCTCTGGAAACACCATATATTTT

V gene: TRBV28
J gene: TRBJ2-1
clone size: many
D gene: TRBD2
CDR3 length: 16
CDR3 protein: CASSLVAGGENNEQFF
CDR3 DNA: TGTGCCAGCAGTTTAGTAGCGGGAGGAGAGAACAATGAGCAGTTCTTC

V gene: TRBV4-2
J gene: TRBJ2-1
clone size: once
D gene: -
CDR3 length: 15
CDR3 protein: CASSQVPRGYNEQFF
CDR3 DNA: TGTGCCAGCAGCCAAGTCCCACGTGGCTACAATGAGCAGTTCTTC

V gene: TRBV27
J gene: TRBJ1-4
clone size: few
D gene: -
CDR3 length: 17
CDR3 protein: CASSFRMGGGAGEKLFF
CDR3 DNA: TGTGCCAGCAGTTTCCGCATGGGGGGGGGCGCGGGTGAAAAACTGTTTTTT

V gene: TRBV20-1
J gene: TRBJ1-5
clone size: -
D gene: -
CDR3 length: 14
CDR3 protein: CSVLTSNSNQPQHF
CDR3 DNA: TGCAGTGTTCTGACGTCAAATAGCAATCAGCCCCAGCATTTT

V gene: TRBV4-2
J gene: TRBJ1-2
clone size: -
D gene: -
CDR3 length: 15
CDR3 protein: CASSPSGAGDYGYTF
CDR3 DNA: TGTGCCAGCAGCCCTTCGGGGGCGGGGGACTATGGCTACACCTTC

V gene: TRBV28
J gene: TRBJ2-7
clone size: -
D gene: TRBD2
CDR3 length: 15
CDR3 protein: CASASRLAGGYEQYF
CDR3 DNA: TGTGCCAGCGCTTCCCGGCTAGCGGGAGGCTACGAGCAGTACTTC